A single sample gave rise to the 21 T cell receptor beta chains below, sequenced in a study of molecular identifiers for immune sequencing clone quantification. TCRdb redid the calling of the PCR reads with MiXCR, one entry per CDR3 protein. The sample contains 250,000 to 400,000 distinct CDR3 sequences, around 21% of which appear only once. The sequenced material came from naive CD8+ T cells from blood, with Jurkat cell RNA spiked in. Regarding subset: FACS-sorted CD8+CD4-CCR7+CD45RA+ naive T cells. These receptor sequences come from a human donor in good health. Some libraries in this study had Jurkat cell RNA spiked in.

This clonotype was seen at least ten times. The rearrangement links TRBV12-3 or TRBV12-4 to TRBJ1-6; TRBD1 might be the D (6 bases). Trimming left V 1 base short and J 9 bases short, with 13 bases between. There are 15 residues in the CDR3. The DNA of the CDR3 is TGTGCCAGCAGTTTAGAGGGCAGGGGAGGTTCACCCCTCCACTTT. Translation gives CASSLEGRGGSPLHF.

The rearrangement joins TRBV27 to TRBJ2-7; 9 nucleotides align to TRBD1. This CDR3 has 13 amino acids. Trimming removed 4 bases from V and 5 bases from J; junction bases left unmatched: 3. Germline V gene data show CDR1 as MNHEY and CDR2 as SMNVEV (reference sequence). This chain's CDR3 is CASSWDRVHEQYF. CDR3 DNA: TGTGCCAGCAGTTGGGACAGGGTGCACGAGCAGTACTTC.

Ten or more counts support this clonotype. The chain recombines TRBV4-3 with TRBJ2-2; D is unresolved. This CDR3 contains 14 residues. CDR1 is LGHNA, CDR2 YSLEER, per germline. V was pared by 3 bases and J by 5 bases, with 10 bases between. In nucleotides, the CDR3 is TGCGCCAGCAGCCATTCAGCCGCAACCGGGGAGCTGTTTTTT. The encoded protein is CASSHSAATGELFF.

The chain has TRBV4-1 and TRBJ1-5; 8 bases are shared with TRBD1. V shed 3 bases and J 4 bases; nucleotides not matched to a gene: 8. The CDR3 is made up of 16 amino acids. Per germline, CDR1 MGHRA and CDR2 YSYEKL. CDR3 sequence (DNA): TGCGCCAGCAGCCAGGGGAGGGGACAGGTAAATCAGCCCCAGCATTTT. It encodes CASSQGRGQVNQPQHF.

In its sample, this clonotype was seen many times. The rearrangement joins TRBV4-3 to TRBJ2-3; 9 bases agree with TRBD2. V was pared by 0 bases and J by 6 bases, with 4 bases of the junction left unmatched. This CDR3 is built from 15 residues. Germline CDR1 LGHNA, CDR2 YSLEER. Written as DNA, the CDR3 is TGCGCCAGCAGCCAAGATCCAGCGGGAGGTGATACGCAGTATTTT. This gives the protein CASSQDPAGGDTQYF.

This clonotype has ten or more counts. This rearrangement joins TRBV4-3 to TRBJ2-7; D is unresolved. Germline V gene lookup returns CDR1 LGHNA and CDR2 YSLEER. The CDR3 contains 17 residues. V was pared by 0 bases and J by 4 bases, with 19 bases between. CDR3 nucleotides: TGCGCCAGCAGCCAAGACTTCGCTAGTGCTTCGGTTTACGAGCAGTACTTC. It encodes CASSQDFASASVYEQYF.

This clonotype was found many times. This sequence joins TRBV4-2 and TRBJ2-5, with D maybe TRBD1 (6 bases). The CDR3 consists of 16 residues. Germline V gives CDR1 LGHNA, CDR2 YNFKEQ. Trimming took 0 bases from V and 3 from J, leaving 14 bases between them. The CDR3 sequence is CASSQEGQGLKETQYF. As DNA, the CDR3 is TGTGCCAGCAGCCAAGAAGGGCAGGGGCTAAAAGAGACCCAGTACTTC.

This clonotype was counted ten times or more. The chain couples TRBV29-1 to TRBJ2-2; a weak D match, TRBD1 (6 bases). Germline lookup yields CDR1 SQVTM and CDR2 ANQGSEA. The V and J ends lost 4 bases and 6 bases respectively, with 12 bases between them. The CDR3 totals 13 residues. CDR3 in amino acids: CSVARGEAGELFF. As DNA, the CDR3 is TGCAGCGTTGCCAGGGGAGAGGCCGGGGAGCTGTTTTTT.

As regards this clonotype: Since a much larger clone is just one base distant, this may be a read error. This CDR3 reads CASSLNSLNSPLHF. The CDR3 DNA sequence: TGTGCCAGCAGCTTGAACAGTTTGAATTCACCCCTCCACTTT. This sequence joins TRBV5-6 and TRBJ1-6; no reliable D call. The length of the CDR3 is 14 residues. The V gene's germline CDR1 is SGHDT and CDR2 YYEEEE. The ends were cut back, 1 base at V and 7 bases at J, with 9 bases in the middle.

This clonotype was seen many times. CDR3 coding DNA: TGTGCCAGCAGTCGGGACGCCCAAGAGACCCAGTACTTC. It translates to CASSRDAQETQYF. The chain joins TRBV7-9 to TRBJ2-5; the D gene could be TRBD1 or TRBD2 (5 bases each). CDR3 length: 13 amino acids. Germline V lookup: CDR1 SEHNR, CDR2 FQNEAQ (reference sequence). The germline V and J ends were trimmed by 6 bases and 1 base, with 9 bases remaining between them.

This clonotype was recorded at least ten times. The rearrangement uses TRBV7-9 and TRBJ2-7; 9 bases align to TRBD2. J gave up 2 bases and V 5 bases, and 4 bases lay outside the gene matches. The germline V gene encodes CDR1 SEHNR and CDR2 FQNEAQ (reference sequence). CDR3 length: 14 amino acids. The CDR3 nucleotides are TGTGCCAGCAGCCCTAGCGGGGCGCCCTACGAGCAGTACTTC. This translates into CASSPSGAPYEQYF.

This clonotype was detected ten times or more. The V gene is TRBV19, the J gene TRBJ2-7; 12 bases are shared with TRBD2. Germline CDR1 is LNHDA and CDR2 is SQIVND (reference sequence). J was trimmed by 3 bases and V by 6 bases; bases with no gene match: 6. This CDR3 region has 15 residues. The CDR3 here is CASRRLAGDDYEQYF. CDR3 nucleotide sequence: TGTGCCAGTAGAAGACTAGCGGGGGATGACTACGAGCAGTACTTC. Full variable domain (remainder filled in from reference TRBV19 and TRBJ2-7): DGGITQSPKYLFRKEGQNVTLSCEQNLNHDAMYWYRQDPGQGLRLIYYSQIVNDFQKGDIAEGYSVSREKKESFPLTVTSAQKNPTAFYLCASRRLAGDDYEQYFGPGTRLTVT.

This clonotype has a handful of counts. The chain joins TRBV6-2 or TRBV6-3 to TRBJ1-5; no clear D. The CDR3 extends over 14 amino acids. Per the germline V gene, CDR1 is MNHEY and CDR2 is SVGEGT. The germline V and J ends were trimmed by 4 bases and 0 bases, with 7 bases remaining between them. CDR3 bases: TGTGCCAGCAGTTCTCAGAGTAGCAATCAGCCCCAGCATTTT. As protein: CASSSQSSNQPQHF.

This clonotype was picked up many times. The DNA of the CDR3 is TGTGCCAGCAATGGACCAACGAACACCGGGGAGCTGTTTTTT. Amino acid sequence: CASNGPTNTGELFF. The chain is built from TRBV2 and TRBJ2-2, with D unresolved. The CDR3 spans 14 residues. The V gene's germline CDR1 is SNHLY and CDR2 FYNNEI. V gave up 7 bases and J gave up 0 bases, with 9 bases separating them.

The chain employs TRBV19 and TRBJ2-7; 14 bases match TRBD2. The CDR3 is 17 residues long. CDR1 and CDR2 (germline): LNHDA, SQIVND (reference sequence). Germline trimming cut 6 bases from V and 2 bases from J; bases unmatched to any gene: 9. The CDR3 is CASSPIGLAGGPYEQYF. CDR3 in DNA: TGTGCCAGTAGCCCCATCGGACTAGCGGGAGGTCCCTACGAGCAGTACTTC.

Notes on this clonotype: A read error may explain this, as a much larger clone is one base away. The rearrangement uses TRBV7-9 and TRBJ1-3; 7 bases map to TRBD1. V shed 5 bases and J 2 bases; nucleotides not matched to a gene: 12. This CDR3 is 17 amino acids long. CDR1 and CDR2 from the germline V gene are SEHNR and FQNEAQ (reference sequence). CDR3 coding DNA: TGTGCCAGCAGCCATGATCGGACAGGTTGGACTGGAAACACCATATATTTT. As protein: CASSHDRTGWTGNTIYF.

This clonotype has just a few counts. The chain uses TRBV20-1 and TRBJ2-3; TRBD2 agrees at 9 bases. Germline V gene sequence: CDR1 DFQATT, CDR2 SNEGSKA (reference sequence). V dropped 0 bases and J dropped 0; count of bases not matched to a gene: 10. The CDR3 is made up of 18 amino acids. The CDR3 protein is CSARDGGAGGPSTDTQYF. CDR3 DNA: TGCAGTGCTAGAGATGGTGGGGCGGGAGGGCCCAGCACAGATACGCAGTATTTT.

This clonotype was seen many times. This chain connects TRBV7-9 to TRBJ1-1; no clear D. Per the germline V gene, CDR1 is SEHNR and CDR2 is FQNEAQ (reference sequence). The CDR3 is 14 residues long. V lost 2 bases and J 6 bases, leaving 13 bases between the germline ends. CDR3 residues: CASSLTPLGSEAFF. Here the CDR3 DNA reads TGTGCCAGCAGCTTAACTCCTTTAGGCTCTGAAGCTTTCTTT.

This clonotype was seen at least ten times. The V call is TRBV30, the J call TRBJ2-5; 7 nucleotides match TRBD1. J was trimmed by 3 bases and V by 5 bases; bases with no gene match: 3. CDR1 and CDR2 from the germline V gene are GTSNPN and SVGIG (reference sequence). This CDR3 has 12 amino acids. The CDR3 sequence is CAWLTGKETQYF. The CDR3 DNA sequence: TGTGCCTGGTTGACAGGGAAAGAGACCCAGTACTTC.

In this sample, this clonotype turned up a few times. The chain has TRBV12-3 or TRBV12-4 and TRBJ1-1, with unresolved D. The ends were cut back, 5 bases at V and 4 bases at J, with 11 bases in the middle. This CDR3 contains 13 residues. CDR3 in DNA: TGTGCCAGCAGTGACACGCCAAGCACTGAAGCTTTCTTT. Residues: CASSDTPSTEAFF.

On this clonotype: With a much larger clone just one base away, this may be a read error. The V gene is TRBV4-1, the J gene TRBJ2-2, with D unresolved. Germline lookup yields CDR1 MGHRA and CDR2 YSYEKL. There are 16 residues in the CDR3. V dropped 0 bases and J dropped 3 bases, with 11 bases sitting between them. CDR3 bases: TGCGCCAGCAGCCAAGATCGCAACCCGTACACCGGGGAGCTGTTTTTT. Translating it yields CASSQDRNPYTGELFF.